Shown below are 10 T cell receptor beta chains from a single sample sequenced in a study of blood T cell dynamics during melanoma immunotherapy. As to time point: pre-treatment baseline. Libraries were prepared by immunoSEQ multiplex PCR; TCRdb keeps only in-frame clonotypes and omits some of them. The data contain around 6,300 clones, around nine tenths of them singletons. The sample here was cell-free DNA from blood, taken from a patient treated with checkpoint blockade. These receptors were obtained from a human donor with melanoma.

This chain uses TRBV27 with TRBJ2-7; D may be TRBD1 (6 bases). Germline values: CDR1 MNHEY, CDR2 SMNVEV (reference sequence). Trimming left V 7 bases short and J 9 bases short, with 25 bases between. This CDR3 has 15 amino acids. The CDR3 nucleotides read TGTGCCAGCAACCTACTAGGGGGACCACCAGAGGGGCAGTACTTC. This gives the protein CASNLLGGPPEGQYF.

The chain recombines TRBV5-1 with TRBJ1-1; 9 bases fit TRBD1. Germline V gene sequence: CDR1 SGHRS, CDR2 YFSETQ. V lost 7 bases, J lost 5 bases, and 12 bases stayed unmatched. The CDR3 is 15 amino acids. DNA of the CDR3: TGCGCCAGCCGTGGTGACAGGGGGGTTTCTACTGAAGCTTTCTTT. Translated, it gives CASRGDRGVSTEAFF.

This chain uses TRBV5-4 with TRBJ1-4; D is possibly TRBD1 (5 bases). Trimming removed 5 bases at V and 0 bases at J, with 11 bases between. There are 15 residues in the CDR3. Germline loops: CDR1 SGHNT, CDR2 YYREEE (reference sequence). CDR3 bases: TGTGCCAGCAGTCGCACAGGTGCAACTAATGAAAAACTGTTTTTT. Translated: CASSRTGATNEKLFF.

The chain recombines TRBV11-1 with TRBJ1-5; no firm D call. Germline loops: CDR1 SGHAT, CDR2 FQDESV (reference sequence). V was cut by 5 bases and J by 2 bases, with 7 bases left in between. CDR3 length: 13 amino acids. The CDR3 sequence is CASSTRGNQPQHF. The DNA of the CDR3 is TGTGCCAGCAGCACCAGAGGCAATCAGCCCCAGCATTTT.

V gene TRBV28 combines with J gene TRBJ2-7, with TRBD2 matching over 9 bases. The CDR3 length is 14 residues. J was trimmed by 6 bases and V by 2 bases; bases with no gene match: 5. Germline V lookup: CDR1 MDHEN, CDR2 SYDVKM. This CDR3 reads CASSLLAGRGEQYF. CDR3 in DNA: TGTGCCAGCAGTTTACTAGCGGGAAGGGGCGAGCAGTACTTC. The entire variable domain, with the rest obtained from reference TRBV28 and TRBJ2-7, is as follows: DVKVTQSSRYLVKRTGEKVFLECVQDMDHENMFWYRQDPGLGLRLIYFSYDVKMKEKGDIPEGYSVSREKKERFSLILESASTNQTSMYLCASSLLAGRGEQYFGPGTRLTVT.

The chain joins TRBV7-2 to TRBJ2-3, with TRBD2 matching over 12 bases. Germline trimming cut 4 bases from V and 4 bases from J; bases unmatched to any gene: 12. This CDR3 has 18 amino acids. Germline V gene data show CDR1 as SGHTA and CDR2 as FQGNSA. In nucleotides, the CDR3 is TGTGCCAGCAGCTCAGTCCTAGCGGGAGGGCCGGTCGCAGATACGCAGTATTTT. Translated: CASSSVLAGGPVADTQYF. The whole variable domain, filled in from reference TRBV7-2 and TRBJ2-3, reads GAGVSQSPSNKVTEKGKDVELRCDPISGHTALYWYRQSLGQGLEFLIYFQGNSAPDKSGLPSDRFSAERTGGSVSTLTIQRTQQEDSAVYLCASSSVLAGGPVADTQYFGPGTRLTVL.

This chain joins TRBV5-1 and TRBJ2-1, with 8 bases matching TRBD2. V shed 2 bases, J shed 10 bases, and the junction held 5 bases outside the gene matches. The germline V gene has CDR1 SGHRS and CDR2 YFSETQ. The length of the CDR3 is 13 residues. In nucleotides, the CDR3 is TGCGCCAGCAGCTTTACCATAGCGGGGGAGCAGTTCTTC. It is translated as CASSFTIAGEQFF.

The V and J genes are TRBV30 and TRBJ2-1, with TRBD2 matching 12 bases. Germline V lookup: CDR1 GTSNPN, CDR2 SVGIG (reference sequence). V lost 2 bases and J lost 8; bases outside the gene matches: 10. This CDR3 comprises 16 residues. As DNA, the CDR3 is TGTGCCTGGAGTAGTTTAGGACTAGCGGGGCTGGATGAGCAGTTCTTC. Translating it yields CAWSSLGLAGLDEQFF.

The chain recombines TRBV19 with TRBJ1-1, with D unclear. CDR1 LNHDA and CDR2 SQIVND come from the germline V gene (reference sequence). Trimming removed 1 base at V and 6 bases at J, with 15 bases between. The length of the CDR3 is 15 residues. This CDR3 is CASSIGGSFSPEAFF. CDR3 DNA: TGTGCCAGTAGTATAGGAGGCTCTTTTTCCCCTGAAGCTTTCTTT.

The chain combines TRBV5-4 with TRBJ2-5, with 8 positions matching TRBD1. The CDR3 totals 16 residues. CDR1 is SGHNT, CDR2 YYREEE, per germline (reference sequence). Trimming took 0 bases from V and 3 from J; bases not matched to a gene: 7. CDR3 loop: CASSLGDRGWEETQYF. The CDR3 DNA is TGTGCCAGCAGCTTGGGAGACAGGGGATGGGAAGAGACCCAGTACTTC.